This entry lists 16 T cell receptor beta chains sequenced from one sample in a study of blood T cells in healthy people across ages. Combining a sample-barcoded 5' primer with a J-beta primer mix, a second PCR ran for 7 to 11 cycles. A single record per CDR3 protein comes from TCRdb applying MiXCR to the 5' RACE reads. The sample holds about 1.5 million distinct CDR3 sequences, roughly 43% seen once. Source material: blood. All receptors come from a woman younger than 35 in good health.

V is TRBV7-6 and J is TRBJ2-1, with TRBD1 matching over 9 bases. The CDR3 has 15 residues. CDR1 SGHVS and CDR2 FNYEAQ come from the germline V gene. V dropped 5 bases and J dropped 5; count of bases not matched to a gene: 7. The chain's CDR3 is CASSIHGTGHNEQFF. In DNA form, the CDR3 reads TGTGCCAGCAGCATACACGGGACAGGGCACAATGAGCAGTTCTTC.

The rearrangement joins TRBV6-2 or TRBV6-3 to TRBJ2-1, with a weak D call TRBD2 (5 bases). The CDR3 loop spans 17 amino acids. Trimming took 2 bases from V and 8 from J, leaving 22 bases between them. CDR1 and CDR2 from the germline V gene are MNHEY and SVGEGT. The CDR3 DNA is TGTGCCAGCAGTTACCCTCGACTGACGGAGGAGATATATGAGCAGTTCTTC. Its translation: CASSYPRLTEEIYEQFF.

The chain joins TRBV6-1 to TRBJ2-3; D may be TRBD2 (5 bases). Germline lookup yields CDR1 MNHNS and CDR2 SASEGT. The CDR3 runs to 13 residues. Trimming took 6 bases from V and 5 from J, leaving 12 bases between them. The CDR3 is CASRVGLRDTQYF. CDR3 in DNA: TGTGCCAGCAGGGTAGGACTCCGAGATACGCAGTATTTT.

The V call is TRBV27, the J call TRBJ2-5; TRBD2 might be the D (6 bases). The assigned J gene may be wrong: the sequence end matches TRBJ2-7 better. Germline lookup yields CDR1 MNHEY and CDR2 SMNVEV (reference sequence). The length of the CDR3 is 13 residues. For the CDR3, the DNA is TGTGCCAGCAGTTTAAGTCCGGGGGTCGAGCAGTACTTC. This codes for CASSLSPGVEQYF.

This chain links TRBV28 with TRBJ1-2; D unresolved. There are 14 residues in the CDR3. Between the trimmed V and J ends, which lost 3 bases and 0 bases, there was a span of 8 bases. The germline V gene has CDR1 MDHEN and CDR2 SYDVKM. The DNA for the CDR3 is TGTGCCAGCAGTTTTGGCAGGCCTAACTATGGCTACACCTTC. This codes for CASSFGRPNYGYTF.

The rearrangement links TRBV11-2 to TRBJ1-1, with no clear D. The CDR3 has 14 amino acids. Per the germline V gene, CDR1 is SGHAT and CDR2 is FQNNGV. V gave up 6 bases and J gave up 0 bases, with 11 bases separating them. The DNA of the CDR3 is TGTGCCAGCAGGAAAGGCAGTATGAACACTGAAGCTTTCTTT. Translated: CASRKGSMNTEAFF. Variable domain in full (rest from reference TRBV11-2 and TRBJ1-1): EAGVAQSPRYKIIEKRQSVAFWCNPISGHATLYWYQQILGQGPKLLIQFQNNGVVDDSQLPKDRFSAERLKGVDSTLKIQPAKLEDSAVYLCASRKGSMNTEAFFGQGTRLTVV.

The table lists this clonotype with a few counts. V gene TRBV4-3 combines with J gene TRBJ2-7, with 9 bases matching TRBD1. Losses at the gene ends were 1 base for V and 0 bases for J; bases not matched to a gene: 4. The CDR3 runs 16 residues. In germline, CDR1 is LGHNA, CDR2 YSLEER. CDR3 nucleotide sequence: TGCGCCAGCAGCCAAGTTTGGGACAGGGCCTCCTACGAGCAGTACTTC. This sequence encodes CASSQVWDRASYEQYF.

Concerning this clonotype itself: Just one base apart from a much larger clone, this may be a read error. The V and J genes are TRBV29-1 and TRBJ2-1, with D perhaps being TRBD1 or TRBD2 (6 bases each). The CDR3 consists of 16 residues. Between the trimmed V and J ends, which lost 2 bases and 13 bases, there was a span of 27 bases. Germline CDR1 reads SQVTM; CDR2 reads ANQGSEA. The CDR3 loop reads CSVERTGGTRWETQFF. DNA of the CDR3: TGCAGCGTTGAACGCACGGGCGGGACAAGGTGGGAGACCCAGTTCTTC.

The J gene is TRBJ1-2, the V gene TRBV12-3 or TRBV12-4; possibly TRBD1 for D (6 bases). The V end lost 3 bases, the J end lost 3 bases, and 14 bases lay between the germline ends. The CDR3 consists of 15 residues. The CDR3 DNA is TGTGCCAGCAGTTTTTTGGGGGGCAGCTACTATGGCTACACCTTC. It is translated as CASSFLGGSYYGYTF.

This clonotype was detected a few times. The rearrangement joins TRBV4-3 to TRBJ2-3; D remains ambiguous. Germline CDR1 is LGHNA and CDR2 is YSLEER. The germline V and J ends were trimmed by 1 base and 8 bases, with 7 bases remaining between them. The CDR3 covers 12 residues. As DNA, the CDR3 is TGCGCCAGCAGCCAAGGAGGAATTACGCAGTATTTT. Protein sequence: CASSQGGITQYF.

This clonotype was detected only a few times. The chain uses TRBV18 and TRBJ2-4, with D hard to call. This CDR3 is 15 amino acids long. Trimming took 3 bases from V and 13 from J, leaving 22 bases between them. CDR1 is KGHSH and CDR2 is LQKENI in the germline V gene. This chain's CDR3 is CASSPGIYLMNEQYF. CDR3 nucleotide sequence: TGTGCCAGCTCACCCGGCATCTATTTGATGAATGAGCAGTACTTC.

This rearrangement joins TRBV5-4 to TRBJ2-7, with 7 bases aligning to TRBD1. The CDR3 runs to 15 residues. V gave up 4 bases and J gave up 0 bases; unmatched junction bases: 7. The germline gives CDR1 SGHNT, CDR2 YYREEE (reference sequence). CDR3 DNA sequence: TGTGCCAGCAGCACAGGGACAGCAATCTCCTACGAGCAGTACTTC. This gives the protein CASSTGTAISYEQYF.

This clonotype was observed a few times. The V gene is TRBV7-6, the J gene TRBJ2-1; D uncertain. The germline CDR1 and CDR2 sequences are SGHVS and FNYEAQ. The CDR3 extends over 15 amino acids. V was trimmed by 3 bases and J by 4 bases, leaving 13 bases between them. The CDR3 DNA reads as TGTGCCAGCAGCTTGAGGTCTTCCCTGTACAATGAGCAGTTCTTC. Amino acid sequence: CASSLRSSLYNEQFF.

This CDR3 reads CASSLERGSYEQYF. The CDR3 nucleotides read TGTGCCAGCAGCTTAGAACGGGGGTCCTACGAGCAGTACTTC. V is TRBV11-2 and J is TRBJ2-7; TRBD2 might be the D (6 bases). V was cut by 0 bases and J by 1 base, with 7 bases left in between. The CDR3 runs 14 residues. Germline CDR1 and CDR2: SGHAT and FQNNGV.

The genes are TRBV11-2 and TRBJ2-1; TRBD2 might be the D (6 bases). CDR3 length equals 17 residues. Trimming took off 5 bases at V and 0 bases at J, with 17 bases between the two ends. Germline values: CDR1 SGHAT, CDR2 FQNNGV. The CDR3 DNA is TGTGCCAGCAGCCGACGGTTTCGGGGGAGCTCCTACAATGAGCAGTTCTTC. This codes for CASSRRFRGSSYNEQFF.

The chain recombines TRBV11-2 with TRBJ2-7; D uncertain. This CDR3 region has 15 residues. The V gene lost 9 bases and the J gene lost 3 bases, with 21 bases spanning the gap. Germline CDR1 SGHAT, CDR2 FQNNGV. The CDR3 spells CASSHSTGGYYEQYF. The CDR3 region has the DNA TGTGCCAGTAGCCATTCCACGGGCGGATACTACGAGCAGTACTTC.